Sequencing of this TCR beta chain was carried out in a study of blood T cell repertoires in COVID-19. Study details: Both acute and convalescent COVID-19 samples were obtained from the United States, Italy and Spain.

The V end was cut by 4 bases, the J end by 6 bases, with 6 bases between. The CDR3 spans 12 residues. Germline values: CDR1 SGHDN, CDR2 FVKESK. In the study's own analysis: Using reference gene primer amplification, nucleated cell counts were estimated. Clones were read by immunoSEQ multiplex PCR, and TCRdb kept only the in-frame ones, dropping some. The D gene and trimming were derived from the DNA, and the V and J assignments and clone size from that table. The profile shows 250,000 to 400,000 clones, approximately 88% of them singletons. The chain employs TRBV14 and TRBJ2-2; D might be TRBD2 (6 bases). This clonotype originated in a woman aged 25 to 45 with COVID-19, enrolled during active disease. The sample taken for sequencing was peripheral blood. The CDR3 DNA follows: TGTGCCAGCAGCCCTAGCGCCGGGGAGCTGTTTTTT. This encodes CASSPSAGELFF.